A selection of T cell receptor beta chains follows, all from one sample in a study of cytomegalovirus exposure and HLA in healthy donors. Here immunoSEQ multiplex PCR was the method, and the copy in TCRdb shows in-frame clones only, minus some. The table shows under 200,000 clones, with 60% to 80% occurring only once. Sequenced sample: PBMCs. The receptors here all came from a female donor in good health and CMV-seronegative. Both conserved end residues are part of each CDR3. A D gene is named only where the DNA matches it firmly. Clone size is shown for a subset of rows, as once, few, many or a class of expanded clone.

TRBV18,TRBJ2-2,.,.,TGTGCCAGCTCATCCGGACAGTCCACCGGGGAGCTGTTTTTT,CASSSGQSTGELFF
TRBV18,TRBJ1-2,.,.,TGTGCCAGCTCACCGTCAGGGAACAACTATGGCTACACCTTC,CASSPSGNNYGYTF
TRBV9,TRBJ1-6,.,.,TGTGCCAGCTCCGAGTCTGTAGCCTATAATTCACCCCTCCACTTT,CASSESVAYNSPLHF
TRBV18,TRBJ2-2,TRBD2,.,TGTGCCAGCTCACCACCTACCGGGACTAGGGGGACCGGGGAGCTGTTTTTT,CASSPPTGTRGTGELFF
TRBV2,TRBJ2-5,TRBD2,few,TGTGCCAGCAACGGGGGGAACTCAAGAGGGACCCAGTACTTC,CASNGGNSRGTQYF
TRBV5-4,TRBJ2-7,TRBD1,once,TGTGCCAGCAGCTTGCCCGGGACAGGAGCCTACGAGCAGTACTTC,CASSLPGTGAYEQYF
TRBV19,TRBJ1-6,.,.,TGTGCCAGTAGAGAAGTTAGCTCCTATAATTCACCCCTCCACTTT,CASREVSSYNSPLHF
TRBV4-1,TRBJ2-3,.,.,TGCGCCAGCAGCCAACCCCTAGATACGCAGTATTTT,CASSQPLDTQYF
TRBV6-5,TRBJ1-2,.,.,TGTGCCAGTTCAGAGGCTCTACTCTATGGCTACACCTTC,CASSEALLYGYTF
TRBV10-2,TRBJ2-3,TRBD2,.,TGCGCCAGCAGTGAGGGAGCGGGGGGGTTGGCAGATACGCAGTATTTT,CASSEGAGGLADTQYF
TRBV5-1,TRBJ2-3,.,.,TGCGCCAGCAGCTTGACTCCCCCTACTGGACAGTTCCGCACAGATACGCAGTATTTT,CASSLTPPTGQFRTDTQYF
TRBV7-3,TRBJ2-5,TRBD1,.,TGTGCCAGCAGCCAGAGACAGGGGAACTGGGAGACCCAGTACTTC,CASSQRQGNWETQYF
TRBV5-1,TRBJ2-5,TRBD2,.,TGCGCCAGCAGCCTTGGGACTAGCGGAGCTAACTCATTGGAGACCCAGTACTTC,CASSLGTSGANSLETQYF
TRBV11-3,TRBJ1-1,.,.,TGTGCCAGCAGCTCCGGTGACACTGAAGCTTTCTTT,CASSSGDTEAFF
TRBV7-8,TRBJ1-1,.,once,TGTGCCAGCAGGGGCGAGGGGGGGACTGAAGCTTTCTTT,CASRGEGGTEAFF
TRBV5-6,TRBJ2-5,TRBD2,.,TGTGCCAGCAGCCAAAGACTAGCGGGGCAAGAGACCCAGTACTTC,CASSQRLAGQETQYF
TRBV18,TRBJ2-1,.,.,TGTGCCAGCTCACCCCCCGCAAGGGGGGGATCCTACAATGAGCAGTTCTTC,CASSPPARGGSYNEQFF
TRBV6-1,TRBJ2-7,.,.,TGTGCCAGCAGTGAAGCCCCGGACAGTTCCTCCTACGAGCAGTACTTC,CASSEAPDSSSYEQYF
TRBV2,TRBJ2-1,TRBD2,.,TGTGCCAGCACGGCGGGAGCCTACAATGAGCAGTTCTTC,CASTAGAYNEQFF
TRBV11-3,TRBJ2-1,TRBD2,.,TGTGCCAGCAGCACCAAGTGGGGGGGAGTCTGGGAGCAGTTCTTC,CASSTKWGGVWEQFF
TRBV2,TRBJ1-6,.,.,TGTGCCTCCAGCGAGTATTCACCCCTCCACTTT,CASSEYSPLHF
TRBV25-1,TRBJ1-2,.,.,TGTGCCAGCAGTGAAGTTACGGGGGACTATGGCTACACCTTC,CASSEVTGDYGYTF
TRBV10-3,TRBJ2-7,TRBD1,few,TGTGCCATCAGTATAGACAGGGTGGGCGAGCAGTACTTC,CAISIDRVGEQYF
TRBV7-9,TRBJ2-1,.,.,TGTGCCAGCAGCCCTTTGACTTCTATATACAATGAGCAGTTCTTC,CASSPLTSIYNEQFF
TRBV28,TRBJ1-2,TRBD1,.,TGTGCCAGCAGTCCCTTTCCGACAGGGGGGAACTATGGCTACACCTTC,CASSPFPTGGNYGYTF
TRBV19,TRBJ2-5,TRBD2,.,TGTGCCAGTAGTCCCATGCTAGCGGGAGGCGAGACCCAGTACTTC,CASSPMLAGGETQYF
TRBV28,TRBJ2-1,.,once,TGTGCCAGCAGTTTCTTTATGAATGAGCAGTTCTTC,CASSFFMNEQFF
TRBV4-2,TRBJ2-4,TRBD2,.,TGTGCCAGCAGCCAAAATAGCGGGGCAGCCAAAAACATTCAGTACTTC,CASSQNSGAAKNIQYF
TRBV5-1,TRBJ1-4,TRBD1,.,TGCGCCAGCAGAACGGGACAGGAGAGTGAAAAACTGTTTTTT,CASRTGQESEKLFF
TRBV2,TRBJ2-7,.,.,TGTGCCAGCAGTGAAGGTGTATATGGGGGGATGGGTTCCTACGAGCAGTACTTC,CASSEGVYGGMGSYEQYF
TRBV5-4,TRBJ2-3,TRBD1,.,TGTGCCAGCAGGGACAGGGGATTGAGCACAGATACGCAGTATTTT,CASRDRGLSTDTQYF
TRBV30,TRBJ2-7,TRBD2,once,TGTGCCTGGAGTCGGACTAGCGAGGGAACAAGGGAGCAGTACTTC,CAWSRTSEGTREQYF
TRBV29-1,TRBJ1-2,.,.,TGCAGCGTCGATGGGCCTAAACCGAACTATGGCTACACCTTC,CSVDGPKPNYGYTF
TRBV5-5,TRBJ2-2,.,few,TGTGCCAGCAGCAAACGGGAGAGGTCCACCGGGGAGCTGTTTTTT,CASSKRERSTGELFF
TRBV5-8,TRBJ1-6,TRBD1,.,TGTGCCAGCAGCTTGGGGACAGGGAGCTCCTATAATTCACCCCTCCACTTT,CASSLGTGSSYNSPLHF
TRBV6-1,TRBJ2-7,.,.,TGTGCCAGCAGGATGACAGACTACGAGCAGTACTTC,CASRMTDYEQYF
TRBV2,TRBJ2-5,.,few,TGTGCCAGCGATGGGGCAGCGAATGAGTTAGAGACCCAGTACTTC,CASDGAANELETQYF
TRBV9,TRBJ1-1,TRBD1,.,TGTGCCAGCAGCGCCCGGGGGGACAGGGCGGGCACTGAAGCTTTCTTT,CASSARGDRAGTEAFF
TRBV29-1,TRBJ1-6,.,.,TGCAGCGCTTCGTTCGGAGGGAGTAATTCACCCCTCCACTTT,CSASFGGSNSPLHF
TRBV7-9,TRBJ2-2,.,.,TGTGCCAGCAGCACGGGGGAGGTACAAGCGAACACCGGGGAGCTGTTTTTT,CASSTGEVQANTGELFF
TRBV28,TRBJ1-2,.,once,TGTGCCAGCAGTCCCGCGAACCCGGTCAACCAAAGGGGTGGCTACACCTTC,CASSPANPVNQRGGYTF
TRBV21-1,TRBJ1-5,.,few,TGTGCCAGCAGCAAAGTGTGGGACAGATACAATCAGCCCCAGCATTTT,CASSKVWDRYNQPQHF
TRBV27,TRBJ2-3,TRBD2,.,TGTGCCAGCAGTCGACTGGAGCGGACTAGCGGCACAGATACGCAGTATTTT,CASSRLERTSGTDTQYF
TRBV7-9,TRBJ2-7,.,.,TGTGCCAGCAGCGTACAGGAGTCCTACGAGCAGTACTTC,CASSVQESYEQYF
TRBV13,TRBJ2-7,TRBD1,.,TGTGCCAGCAGCTTAAGGGGACAGGGACCCTACGAGCAGTACTTC,CASSLRGQGPYEQYF
TRBV18,TRBJ2-1,.,.,TGTGCCAGCTCACCGGACATCTCCTACAATGAGCAGTTCTTC,CASSPDISYNEQFF
TRBV5-1,TRBJ1-2,TRBD1,.,TGCGCCAGCAGCTTACAGGACAGGAGGGGATATGGCTACACCTTC,CASSLQDRRGYGYTF
TRBV28,TRBJ2-2,.,.,TGTGCCAGCAAGGACAGCGCGAACACCGGGGAGCTGTTTTTT,CASKDSANTGELFF
TRBV7-2,TRBJ1-5,.,.,TGTGCCAGCAGCTTAGACTCTGCTAGCAATCAGCCCCAGCATTTT,CASSLDSASNQPQHF
TRBV9,TRBJ2-4,.,.,TGTGCCAGCAGCGTAGTTAGTCACGATGACATTCAGTACTTC,CASSVVSHDDIQYF
TRBV9,TRBJ1-1,TRBD1,.,TGTGCCAGCAGCGTAGGCTCAGGGGGCGGACGGGAAGCTTTCTTT,CASSVGSGGGREAFF
TRBV14,TRBJ1-1,.,.,TGTGCCAGCAGCCAAGTCTTGTCAGGGCGAACTGAAGCTTTCTTT,CASSQVLSGRTEAFF
TRBV7-2,TRBJ2-5,.,.,TGTGCCAGCAGCAAAAACACCGGGTTAGAGACCCAGTACTTC,CASSKNTGLETQYF
TRBV19,TRBJ2-7,TRBD2,.,TGTGCCAGTAGTATTTGGTCTCTCGCGGGAGGAAACTACGAGCAGTACTTC,CASSIWSLAGGNYEQYF
TRBV6-1,TRBJ2-7,TRBD1,.,TGTGCCAGCAGTGGACAGGGTGCGTCCTACGAGCAGTACTTC,CASSGQGASYEQYF
TRBV6-6,TRBJ1-3,.,once,TGTGCCAGCAGTAAGGGGTACTCTGGAAACACCATATATTTT,CASSKGYSGNTIYF
TRBV19,TRBJ1-2,TRBD1,.,TGTGCCAGTAGCCCGGACAGGGGAAGGGCTAACTATGGCTACACCTTC,CASSPDRGRANYGYTF
TRBV7-9,TRBJ2-1,TRBD1,.,TGTGCCAGCAGCTTAAACAGACAGGGTACCCACGACAATGAGCAGTTCTTC,CASSLNRQGTHDNEQFF
TRBV5-8,TRBJ2-7,.,.,TGTGCCAGCAGCCCCGGTGCAGGGCCCTACCACGAGCAGTACTTC,CASSPGAGPYHEQYF